This entry lists 17 T cell receptor beta chains sequenced from one sample in a study of blood T cell repertoires in COVID-19. Sequenced by immunoSEQ multiplex PCR; TCRdb stores in-frame clones only, minus some. The sample lists around 200,000 clones, roughly 85% seen once, with about 4.9% in the top ten. The sequencing sample was made of peripheral blood. Receptor source: a woman aged 80 or older with acute or convalescent COVID-19.

This sequence joins TRBV2 and TRBJ2-1; 11 positions agree with TRBD2. The CDR3 totals 16 residues. After removal of 6 bases from V and 3 bases from J, the junction contained 7 bases not matched to a gene. Looked up from germline, CDR1 is SNHLY and CDR2 is FYNNEI. As DNA, the CDR3 is TGTGCCAGCAGGACAGGGACTAGCGGAGTCTACAATGAGCAGTTCTTC. Translating it yields CASRTGTSGVYNEQFF.

Comment on this clone: A junction boundary mismatches the germline segment, possibly from a read error. The chain carries TRBV12-3 or TRBV12-4 and TRBJ1-1; 10 positions match TRBD1. The CDR3 contains 12 residues. For the CDR3, the DNA is TGTGCCAGCAGTCCCCTGACAGGGGGCCAGATCTTT. Protein sequence: CASSPLTGGQIF.

The V gene is TRBV28, the J gene TRBJ1-5; 8 bases align to TRBD1. The CDR3 is 14 residues long. Germline-derived CDR1 and CDR2 are MDHEN and SYDVKM. With V trimmed by 2 bases and J by 7 bases, 4 bases remained unmatched. As DNA, the CDR3 is TGTGCCAGCAGTTTAGTTGCAGGGGGCCAGCCCCAGCATTTT. Translating gives CASSLVAGGQPQHF.

The chain uses TRBV18 and TRBJ1-5; TRBD1 matches at 7 bases. With V trimmed by 4 bases and J by 6 bases, 9 bases remained unmatched. This CDR3 contains 15 residues. The germline V gene has CDR1 KGHSH and CDR2 LQKENI. CDR3 in DNA: TGTGCCAGCTCACAAGGACAGGCCGATCTTCAGCCCCAGCATTTT. This codes for CASSQGQADLQPQHF. Supplemented by reference TRBV18 and TRBJ1-5, the full variable domain reads NAGVMQNPRHLVRRRGQEARLRCSPMKGHSHVYWYRQLPEEGLKFMVYLQKENIIDESGMPKERFSAEFPKEGPSILRIQQVVRGDSAAYFCASSQGQADLQPQHFGDGTRLSIL.

For the CDR3, the DNA is TGTGCCAGCAGCTTTAGTGGAGAAGAGACCCAGTACTTC. Translated: CASSFSGEETQYF. The genes are TRBV5-6 and TRBJ2-5, with D unresolved. CDR1 is SGHDT, CDR2 YYEEEE, per germline. CDR3 size: 13 residues. V shed 2 bases and J shed 3 bases, with 8 bases lying between them.

This clone has just one count. The chain recombines TRBV2 with TRBJ2-7; TRBD2 agrees at 8 bases. Germline CDR1 SNHLY, CDR2 FYNNEI. The CDR3 sequence is 14 residues long. V shed 7 bases, J shed 9 bases, and the junction held 14 bases outside the gene matches. CDR3 in amino acids: CASNTGGGPGGQYF. In nucleotides, the CDR3 is TGTGCCAGCAACACTGGCGGGGGGCCAGGAGGGCAGTACTTC.

J is TRBJ1-1 and V is TRBV6-5, with D possibly being TRBD1 (5 bases). This CDR3 has 16 amino acids. Per the germline V gene, CDR1 is MNHEY and CDR2 is SVGAGI. The V gene lost 4 bases and the J gene lost 4 bases, with 19 bases spanning the gap. This CDR3 reads CASSLDGGMGPTEAFF. Here the CDR3 DNA reads TGTGCCAGCAGTTTAGACGGGGGGATGGGGCCCACTGAAGCTTTCTTT.

This chain links TRBV11-1 with TRBJ1-1, with D tentatively TRBD1 (6 bases). This CDR3 is built from 15 residues. V shed 2 bases and J shed 0 bases, with 10 bases lying between them. CDR1 SGHAT and CDR2 FQDESV come from the germline V gene (reference sequence). The CDR3 sequence is CASSLFGTLNTEAFF. The CDR3 DNA follows: TGTGCCAGCAGCTTATTTGGGACACTGAACACTGAAGCTTTCTTT.

For this clone: The same CDR3 also results from other DNA sequences found in this sample. V and J are TRBV5-1 and TRBJ1-1; D is ambiguous. Trimming removed 1 base at V and 1 base at J, with 8 bases between. This CDR3 comprises 14 residues. Germline V gives CDR1 SGHRS, CDR2 YFSETQ. CDR3 in amino acids: CASSLQVPNTEAFF. The CDR3 DNA sequence: TGCGCCAGCAGCTTGCAGGTTCCGAACACTGAAGCTTTCTTT.

J is TRBJ1-2 and V is TRBV18; 8 bases are shared with TRBD1. The J segment lost 8 bases and the V segment lost 3 bases, leaving 8 bases of the junction unmatched. This CDR3 comprises 14 residues. Germline-derived CDR1 and CDR2 are KGHSH and LQKENI. For the CDR3, the DNA is TGTGCCAGCTCACCGGCCAGGGGGCAAAGCGGCTACACCTTC. This encodes CASSPARGQSGYTF. Complete variable domain (other parts from reference TRBV18 and TRBJ1-2): NAGVMQNPRHLVRRRGQEARLRCSPMKGHSHVYWYRQLPEEGLKFMVYLQKENIIDESGMPKERFSAEFPKEGPSILRIQQVVRGDSAAYFCASSPARGQSGYTFGSGTRLTVV.

The chain is built from TRBV7-8 and TRBJ1-1, with no clear D. The germline V and J ends were trimmed by 3 bases and 6 bases, with 5 bases remaining between them. Germline V gene sequence: CDR1 SGHVS, CDR2 FQNEAQ. This CDR3 region has 11 residues. The CDR3 protein is CASSFPPEAFF. The CDR3, as DNA: TGTGCCAGCAGCTTCCCTCCTGAAGCTTTCTTT.

V usage is TRBV25-1 and J usage is TRBJ2-7, with D unclear. This CDR3 contains 16 residues. CDR1 and CDR2 from the germline V gene are MGHDK and SYGVNS. Trimming cost V 5 bases and J 1 base, with 18 bases left between them. The CDR3 loop reads CASSPLGSLSSYEQYF. Here the CDR3 DNA reads TGTGCCAGCAGTCCCCTTGGTAGTTTGAGTTCCTACGAGCAGTACTTC.

This clone was seen just once. CDR3 DNA sequence: TGTGCCAGCAGCACAAGAAGGGGGTTGGATGAAAAACTGTTTTTT. Translating gives CASSTRRGLDEKLFF. This chain uses TRBV5-4 with TRBJ1-4; tentative D call: TRBD1 (6 bases). Trimming removed 4 bases from V and 6 bases from J, with 16 bases in between. Germline V gene data show CDR1 as SGHNT and CDR2 as YYREEE (reference sequence). CDR3 length: 15 amino acids.

This sequence joins TRBV27 and TRBJ2-4; TRBD1 agrees at 8 bases. Germline CDR1 is MNHEY and CDR2 is SMNVEV (reference sequence). V lost 4 bases and J lost 4; bases outside the gene matches: 0. This CDR3 spans 13 amino acids. CDR3 sequence (DNA): TGTGCCAGCAGTTGGGACAGGAAAAACATTCAGTACTTC. This encodes CASSWDRKNIQYF.

The V gene is TRBV7-8, the J gene TRBJ2-7; 12 bases are a match to TRBD2. This CDR3 has 20 amino acids. Unmatched junction bases numbered 28, after V lost 10 bases and J lost 6 bases. Germline loops: CDR1 SGHVS, CDR2 FQNEAQ. CDR3 sequence: CATNPLVRLAGGRIMGEQYF. DNA for the CDR3: TGTGCCACCAACCCGTTGGTGAGGCTAGCGGGAGGGAGGATAATGGGCGAGCAGTACTTC.

This chain connects TRBV7-9 to TRBJ1-2; D gene ambiguous. The CDR3 has 12 amino acids. CDR1 is SEHNR, CDR2 FQNEAQ, per germline (reference sequence). V was trimmed by 6 bases and J by 7 bases, leaving 12 bases between them. The CDR3 nucleotides are TGTGCCAGCAGTCCCCTAATTCCTGGCTACACCTTC. It encodes CASSPLIPGYTF.

In this sample, this clone turned up a few times. The J gene is TRBJ1-3, the V gene TRBV18, with TRBD1 matching over 9 bases. The CDR3 consists of 15 residues. V was clipped by 6 bases and J by 2 bases; unmatched bases: 5. Germline CDR1 reads KGHSH; CDR2 reads LQKENI. The CDR3 nucleotides are TGTGCCAGCTCGCCCGGGACAGGGCCTGGAAACACCATATATTTT. This encodes CASSPGTGPGNTIYF.